This entry is about one TCR beta chain. With 4 bases clipped from V and 0 bases from J, the junction kept 3 bases outside the gene matches. Germline V CDR1 and CDR2: SQVTM, ANQGSEA. The CDR3 runs to 16 residues. Some clones are missing from TCRdb's copy, which holds only in-frame ones; the method was immunoSEQ multiplex PCR. The data hold approximately 280,000 clones, with about nine tenths observed a single time. These data are taken from a study of blood T cell repertoires in COVID-19. Across the study: Sources were T cells, B-cell-depleted T cells, or PBMCs; the material itself was cDNA or gDNA.

The chain is built from TRBV29-1 and TRBJ2-2, with 12 positions matching TRBD2. Material: peripheral blood. This sequence originates from a woman aged 55-69 years with acute or convalescent COVID-19. The CDR3 DNA follows: TGCAGCGTTGCTAGCGGGGGGGTAGCGAACACCGGGGAGCTGTTTTTT. This sequence encodes CSVASGGVANTGELFF.